Described below is a single TCR beta chain sequence and its context. In germline, CDR1 is LGHNA, CDR2 YNFKEQ. This CDR3 has 16 residues. These data belong to a study of T cells expressing NK-cell markers. Generation of TCR beta cDNA was performed by 5'RACE template switching incorporating UMIs. Reprocessing the 5' RACE reads, TCRdb reports a single entry for every CDR3 protein and omits DNA. The listing contains about 160,000 distinct CDR3 sequences. The sample comprised blood T cells: a sorted CD56 or NKG2C T cell subset, CD4+ or CD8+ T cells, or bulk PBMC T cells (not recorded which). This chain uses TRBV4-2 with TRBJ2-1. This TCR was sampled from a man between 18 and 69 years old in good health. The CDR3 sequence is CASSQVGLGSYNEQFF.